This TCR beta chain was identified during a study of T cells in Graves' hyperthyroidism and ophthalmopathy. Study details: Before any treatment, at initial diagnosis, peripheral blood was collected. Study findings and constraints: Also found in blood were most expanded thyroid clonotypes above 0.001.

PBMCs were sourced from roughly 9.3 ml fresh peripheral blood. The germline V and J ends were trimmed by 2 bases and 0 bases, with 13 bases remaining between them. Germline lookup yields CDR1 DFQATT and CDR2 SNEGSKA (reference sequence). The CDR3 length is 15 residues. A remark on this clonotype: What it binds is not known.

What was amplified from RNA transcripts were TCR beta CDR3 regions. HTBI primers were employed in a first-round RT-PCR of the TCR CDR3. Using its own MiXCR run on the multiplex PCR reads, TCRdb lists one record per CDR3 protein. The sample gives around 520,000 distinct CDR3 sequences, about 24% of which show up once; about 11% is in the top ten. The chain carries TRBV20-1 and TRBJ1-1; D is ambiguous. Sample: blood. This TCR came from a woman aged 30 to 39 with Graves' ophthalmopathy. The CDR3 region is CSARLGTQMNTEAFF. As DNA, the CDR3 is TGCAGTGCTAGATTGGGCACACAGATGAACACTGAAGCTTTCTTT.